The rows below give T cell receptor beta chains drawn from one sample of a study of memory CD4+ T cells and cytomegalovirus serostatus. Here immunoSEQ multiplex PCR was the method, and the copy in TCRdb shows in-frame clones only, minus some. The repertoire holds more than 45,000 clones, with approximately 80% as singletons. The material sequenced was memory CD4+ T cells from blood. The receptors were sampled from an adult in good health and CMV-seronegative. Both conserved end residues are part of each CDR3. A D gene is named only where the DNA matches it firmly. Where a row states a size, it is once, few, many or the class of an expanded clone; other rows omit it.

d_gene	v_gene	j_gene	abundance	CDR3nt	CDR3aa
-	TRBV4-1	TRBJ1-2	-	TGCGCCAGCAGCCAGCCCCGGGACTCACTAGGGGTTAACTATGGCTACACCTTC	CASSQPRDSLGVNYGYTF
TRBD1	TRBV7-2	TRBJ1-2	-	TGTGCCAGCAGCCCCGACAGGGGGTCAAGCTACACCTTC	CASSPDRGSSYTF
-	TRBV30	TRBJ1-6	once	TGTGCCTGGGGGCCTCCCCTCCACTTT	CAWGPPLHF
TRBD2	TRBV4-2	TRBJ2-3	-	TGTGCCAGCAGCCAAGGTTTTTCGACTAGCGGGGGTACAGATACGCAGTATTTT	CASSQGFSTSGGTDTQYF
TRBD2	TRBV4-3	TRBJ2-7	-	TGCGCCAGCAGCCTGGGTAGCGGGGACTACGAGCAGTACTTC	CASSLGSGDYEQYF
-	TRBV2	TRBJ1-1	-	TGTGCCAGCAGGCCGACAGCGGGTGGGACTGAAGCTTTCTTT	CASRPTAGGTEAFF
-	TRBV5-1	TRBJ1-2	-	TGCGCCAGCAGCTTGGCTGGGGCCGGACGGGATGGCTACACCTTC	CASSLAGAGRDGYTF
-	TRBV27	TRBJ1-4	-	TGTGCCAGCAGTTCCCTTGTATGGGGGGAAAAACTGTTTTTT	CASSSLVWGEKLFF
-	TRBV6-5	TRBJ2-1	-	TGTGCCAGCAGTTCCCCCCAGGGGGGGAGCCGTGAGCAGTTCTTC	CASSSPQGGSREQFF
-	TRBV11-3	TRBJ2-1	-	TGTGCCAGCAGCTTAAGTAGCCGAGCGGACTACAATGAGCAGTTCTTC	CASSLSSRADYNEQFF
-	TRBV5-4	TRBJ2-5	-	TGTGCCAGCAGCCTCTTGATAAGCGGTAGGGAGACCCAGTACTTC	CASSLLISGRETQYF
-	TRBV6-5	TRBJ1-2	-	TGTGCCAGCAGTTACGAGGGGGGGTGGAACACCTTC	CASSYEGGWNTF
TRBD1	TRBV6-1	TRBJ2-7	-	TGTGCCAGCAGCGAGGACAGGGCGGAATACGAGCAGTACTTC	CASSEDRAEYEQYF
-	TRBV7-8	TRBJ2-1	-	TGTGCCAGCAGCTTAGACTGGGGGTCCCTAAGCTCCTACAATGAGCAGTTCTTC	CASSLDWGSLSSYNEQFF
-	TRBV7-2	TRBJ2-5	-	TGTGCCAGCAGCCCCCGAGGCGGTCGAGAGACCCAGTACTTC	CASSPRGGRETQYF
TRBD1	TRBV6-5	TRBJ1-3	-	TGTGCCAGCAGTGAGGGACAGGGTGGAAACACCATATATTTT	CASSEGQGGNTIYF
-	TRBV10-3	TRBJ1-1	-	TGTGCCATCAGTGGCGGGGCTGACACTGAAGCTTTCTTT	CAISGGADTEAFF
TRBD1	TRBV6-1	TRBJ2-7	-	TGTGCCAGCAGTCCCCGGACAGGCTCCGAGCAGTACTTC	CASSPRTGSEQYF
-	TRBV15	TRBJ1-1	-	TGTGCCACCAGCAGACCCTCGGACGGCGGCACTGAAGCTTTCTTT	CATSRPSDGGTEAFF
-	TRBV19	TRBJ1-2	-	TGTGCCAGTAGTATAGGCAGGGAAAGGGGCTACACCTTC	CASSIGRERGYTF
TRBD1	TRBV19	TRBJ2-7	-	TGTGCCAGTGGGACAGGGGGCTACGAGCAGTACTTC	CASGTGGYEQYF
TRBD2	TRBV18	TRBJ2-3	-	TGTGCCAGCTCACCTGGGACTAGCGCAGATACGCAGTATTTT	CASSPGTSADTQYF
-	TRBV5-8	TRBJ1-2	-	TGTGCCAGCAGCTTGTCTCCAAACAGGGAGGAGGGCTACACCTTC	CASSLSPNREEGYTF
-	TRBV7-2	TRBJ2-1	-	TGTGCCAGCAGCTTATTGTTAGGGCGGGGGACAGGTGGTGAGCAGTTCTTC	CASSLLLGRGTGGEQFF
-	TRBV28	TRBJ1-1	-	TGTGCCAGCAGTTTTATGGGGTTCGGGGGGTCTGAAGCTTTCTTT	CASSFMGFGGSEAFF
TRBD2	TRBV30	TRBJ2-3	-	TGTGCCCTAATCCCTGAGCGGGGTGGCACAGATACGCAGTATTTT	CALIPERGGTDTQYF
-	TRBV19	TRBJ1-4	-	TGTGCCAGTACAGGATTGGGTACAACTAATGAAAAACTGTTTTTT	CASTGLGTTNEKLFF
-	TRBV6-5	TRBJ1-1	-	TGTGCCAGCAGTTTGCCGGGGGTCACTGAAGCTTTCTTT	CASSLPGVTEAFF
-	TRBV11-2	TRBJ2-2	-	TGTGCCAGCAGCTTAGACAGTTTTAACACCGGGGAGCTGTTTTTT	CASSLDSFNTGELFF
-	TRBV5-1	TRBJ2-5	-	TGCGCCAGCAGCTTGTCAGCGGCGAGCCTCCAAGAGACCCAGTACTTC	CASSLSAASLQETQYF
TRBD2	TRBV15	TRBJ2-1	-	TGTGCCACCAGCAGAGTAGCTAGCGGGGAGTCCATCTCCTACAATGAGCAGTTCTTC	CATSRVASGESISYNEQFF
-	TRBV27	TRBJ2-6	few	TGTGCCAGCAGCCCCGACGGCTCTGGGGCCAACGTCCTGACTTTC	CASSPDGSGANVLTF
-	TRBV6-6	TRBJ1-3	-	TGTGCCAGCAGTTCTATACAGGGCTCTGGAAACACCATATATTTT	CASSSIQGSGNTIYF
-	TRBV10-3	TRBJ2-2	-	TGTGCCATCTCGGATGCGAACACCGGGGAGCTGTTTTTT	CAISDANTGELFF
TRBD1	TRBV28	TRBJ1-2	-	TGTGGGGTTAGTGACAGGGGGAGAGGAGGCTACACCTTC	CGVSDRGRGGYTF
TRBD1	TRBV29-1	TRBJ1-1	-	TGCAGCGTTGGAACAGGGGAGGGGACTGAAGCTTTCTTT	CSVGTGEGTEAFF
TRBD1	TRBV7-9	TRBJ2-5	-	TGTGCCAGCAGCCCCCGGACAGGTCGGAGGGAGACCCAGTACTTC	CASSPRTGRRETQYF
-	TRBV7-8	TRBJ1-5	-	TGTGCCAGCAGCAGATATGGACAGAATAGCAATCAGCCCCAGCATTTT	CASSRYGQNSNQPQHF
-	TRBV7-9	TRBJ2-3	-	TGTGCCAGCAGCTCCACCTCGTGGGCAGATACGCAGTATTTT	CASSSTSWADTQYF
-	TRBV29-1	TRBJ1-3	few	TGCAGCGTTCTGGACGGCAACTCTGGAAACACCATATATTTT	CSVLDGNSGNTIYF
-	TRBV9	TRBJ2-7	-	TGTGCCAGCAGCTTATTAGCGGACCGATACGAGCAGTACTTC	CASSLLADRYEQYF
-	TRBV19	TRBJ2-3	-	TGTGCCAGTAGCACCAGCGACCACACAGATACGCAGTATTTT	CASSTSDHTDTQYF
TRBD1	TRBV7-9	TRBJ2-7	once	TGTGCCAGCAGCTTAGGGCAGGGGGTAGCCTACGAGCAGTACTTC	CASSLGQGVAYEQYF
-	TRBV2	TRBJ1-6	-	TGTGCCAGCACTCCCAGGAAAGATAATTCACCCCTCCACTTT	CASTPRKDNSPLHF
-	TRBV27	TRBJ1-6	-	TGTGCCAGCAGTTTAGGGTTTTCAGGGGCAGCCGGTAATTCACCCCTCCACTTT	CASSLGFSGAAGNSPLHF